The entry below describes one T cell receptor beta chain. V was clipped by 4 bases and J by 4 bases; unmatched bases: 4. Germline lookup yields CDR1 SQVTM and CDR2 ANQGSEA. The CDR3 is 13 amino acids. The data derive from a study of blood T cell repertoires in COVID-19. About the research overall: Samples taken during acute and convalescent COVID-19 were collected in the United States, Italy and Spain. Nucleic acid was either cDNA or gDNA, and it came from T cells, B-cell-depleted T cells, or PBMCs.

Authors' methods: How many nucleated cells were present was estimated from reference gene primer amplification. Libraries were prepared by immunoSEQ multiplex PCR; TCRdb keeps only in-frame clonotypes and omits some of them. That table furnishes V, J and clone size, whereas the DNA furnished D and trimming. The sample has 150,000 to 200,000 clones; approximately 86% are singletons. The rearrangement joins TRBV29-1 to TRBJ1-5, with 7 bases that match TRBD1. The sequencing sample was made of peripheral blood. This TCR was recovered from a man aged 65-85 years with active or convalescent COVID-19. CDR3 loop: CSVGGTENQPQHF. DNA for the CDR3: TGCAGCGTTGGGGGGACAGAAAATCAGCCCCAGCATTTT.